This TCR beta chain emerged from a study of T cell responses to AZD1222 COVID-19 vaccine. Study-level results: Baseline seropositives among AZD1222 recipients totaled only five to seven. The donor cohort was predominantly white British with a female majority, and clonal diversity may have been underestimated. Dominant at 160-218 and 743-854, vaccine-associated CD4 TCRs also spanned spike.

Worth noting for this clone: Antigen: not known.

Looked up from germline, CDR1 is KGHSH and CDR2 is LQKENI. The J segment lost 7 bases and the V segment lost 6 bases, leaving 24 bases of the junction unmatched. The CDR3 extends over 19 amino acids. Clones were sequenced by immunoSEQ multiplex PCR, and TCRdb holds only the in-frame ones, with some missing. The table has 90,000 to 110,000 clones, 80% to 90% seen once; the top ten hold 35% to 50%. The chain uses TRBV18 and TRBJ2-1; 7 bases fit TRBD2. The source was peripheral blood, collected 28 days after the second AZD1222 dose. This clonotype originated in an adult who received the AZD1222 COVID-19 vaccine. CDR3 nucleotide sequence: TGTGCCAGCTCCCCATTGGAAGCGGGAAGGGTGACTACTAGGAATGAGCAGTTCTTC. Translating it yields CASSPLEAGRVTTRNEQFF.